This T cell receptor beta chain was retrieved from a study of T cell responses to AZD1222 COVID-19 vaccine. V lost 2 bases, J lost 2 bases, and 7 bases lay in between. CDR1 is MNHEY, CDR2 SVGAGI, per germline. CDR3 length: 13 residues. This table comes from immunoSEQ multiplex PCR, and its TCRdb copy is limited to in-frame clones, with some not included. Of around 180,000 clones listed, more than 75% are singletons. The gene calls are TRBV6-5 and TRBJ2-7; TRBD2 is a possible D gene (5 bases). Sequenced material: peripheral blood, taken 28 days after the second AZD1222 dose. This sequence was found in an adult who received the AZD1222 COVID-19 vaccine. CDR3 residues: CASSYGEPYEQYF. CDR3 DNA sequence: TGTGCCAGCAGTTACGGGGAGCCCTACGAGCAGTACTTC.